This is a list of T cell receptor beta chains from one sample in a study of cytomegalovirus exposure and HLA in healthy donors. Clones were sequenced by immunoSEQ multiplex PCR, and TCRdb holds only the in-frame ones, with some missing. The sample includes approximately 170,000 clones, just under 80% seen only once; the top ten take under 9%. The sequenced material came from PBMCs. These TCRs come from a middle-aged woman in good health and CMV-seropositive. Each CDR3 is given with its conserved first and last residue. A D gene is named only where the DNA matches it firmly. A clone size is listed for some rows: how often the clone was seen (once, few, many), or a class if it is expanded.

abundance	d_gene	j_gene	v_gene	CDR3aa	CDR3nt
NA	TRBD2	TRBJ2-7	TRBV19	CASSFGSGSSYEQYF	TGTGCCAGTAGCTTTGGTAGCGGGAGCTCCTACGAGCAGTACTTC
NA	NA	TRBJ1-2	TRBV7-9	CASSYNPGQSYGYTF	TGTGCCAGCAGCTACAACCCCGGACAGTCGTATGGCTACACCTTC
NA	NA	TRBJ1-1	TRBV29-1	CSVLTGGNTEAFF	TGCAGCGTACTAACCGGGGGGAACACTGAAGCTTTCTTT
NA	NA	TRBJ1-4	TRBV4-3	CASSQEPPGQDEKLFF	TGCGCCAGCAGCCAAGAACCTCCGGGACAAGACGAAAAACTGTTTTTT
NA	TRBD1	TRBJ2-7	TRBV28	CASGLNSGTGPPEQCF	TGTGCCAGCGGCCTAAACTCCGGGACAGGGCCCCCCGAGCAGTGCTTC
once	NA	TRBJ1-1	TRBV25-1	CASSETTGHLNTEAFF	TGTGCCAGCAGTGAAACTACGGGACACCTTAACACTGAAGCTTTCTTT
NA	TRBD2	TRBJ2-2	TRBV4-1	CASSQPSSGPGELFF	TGCGCCAGCAGCCAACCCTCTAGCGGCCCCGGGGAGCTGTTTTTT
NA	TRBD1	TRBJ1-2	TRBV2	CASSNTGGINYGYTF	TGTGCCAGCAGTAATACAGGGGGAATTAACTATGGCTACACCTTC
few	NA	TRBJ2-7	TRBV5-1	CASATLAGAYEQYF	TGCGCCAGCGCTACACTAGCTGGAGCCTACGAGCAGTACTTC
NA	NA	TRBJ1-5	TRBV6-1	CASSEAGRVVGQPQHF	TGTGCCAGCAGTGAAGCGGGCAGGGTTGTCGGTCAGCCCCAGCATTTT
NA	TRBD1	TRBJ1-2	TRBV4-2	CASTGTGQGYGYTF	TGTGCCAGCACCGGGACGGGACAGGGATATGGCTACACCTTC
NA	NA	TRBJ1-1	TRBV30	CAWATRNTEAFF	TGTGCCTGGGCGACACGGAACACTGAAGCTTTCTTT
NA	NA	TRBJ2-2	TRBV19	CASNTAVTAITGELFF	TGTGCCAGTAATACCGCGGTGACAGCTATTACCGGGGAGCTGTTTTTT
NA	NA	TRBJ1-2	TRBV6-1	CASGRGSHGYTF	TGTGCCAGCGGAAGGGGCAGCCATGGCTACACCTTC
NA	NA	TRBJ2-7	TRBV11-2	CASSLGVGATTYEQYF	TGTGCCAGCAGCTTAGGAGTAGGGGCCACCACGTACGAGCAGTACTTC
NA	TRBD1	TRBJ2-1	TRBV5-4	CASSPRQGLEQFF	TGTGCCAGCAGCCCTAGACAGGGGCTTGAGCAGTTCTTC
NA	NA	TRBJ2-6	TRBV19	CASSILGANGLTF	TGTGCCAGTAGTATTCTGGGGGCCAACGGCCTGACTTTC